A selection of T cell receptor beta chains follows, all from one sample in a study of T cell repertoires in cytomegalovirus infection. These receptors are not linked to any known antigen. TCRdb recomputed calls from the reads with MiXCR, one row per CDR3 protein. The data show 570,000 or so distinct CDR3 sequences, under 45% seen once. Source: cultured PBMCs, taken from culture after CMV antigen stimulation. All receptors derive from a human donor in good health (CMV status not recorded). Some clones in this sample may be carry-over from other donors' samples. The CDR3 runs from the conserved cysteine through the conserved F or W. D genes are given only for firm matches. Clone size is stated in some rows and not others, as once, few, many or a class when expanded.

clone size: .; V gene: TRBV7-9; D gene: .; J gene: TRBJ2-4; CDR3 protein: CASSLPSTGGNIQYF; CDR3 DNA: TGTGCCAGCAGCTTACCGTCGACGGGCGGAAACATTCAGTACTTC
clone size: once; V gene: TRBV11-2; D gene: TRBD2; J gene: TRBJ2-1; CDR3 protein: CASSFTLAGGYNEQFF; CDR3 DNA: TGTGCCAGCAGCTTCACTTTAGCGGGAGGGTATAATGAGCAGTTCTTC
clone size: few; V gene: TRBV10-3; D gene: .; J gene: TRBJ2-3; CDR3 protein: CAISESSVSGDTQYF; CDR3 DNA: TGTGCCATCAGTGAGTCCAGCGTGTCCGGAGATACGCAGTATTTT
clone size: once; V gene: TRBV4-2; D gene: .; J gene: TRBJ2-1; CDR3 protein: CASSPPDSYNEQFF; CDR3 DNA: TGTGCCAGCAGCCCCCCGGACTCCTACAATGAGCAGTTCTTC
clone size: .; V gene: TRBV7-9; D gene: .; J gene: TRBJ1-1; CDR3 protein: CASSLENTGTEAFF; CDR3 DNA: TGTGCCAGCAGCTTAGAGAATACAGGAACCGAAGCTTTCTTT
clone size: .; V gene: TRBV5-6; D gene: .; J gene: TRBJ1-2; CDR3 protein: CASSSLDWVGGYTF; CDR3 DNA: TGTGCCAGCAGCTCCCTGGACTGGGTAGGTGGCTACACCTTC
clone size: few; V gene: TRBV6-1; D gene: TRBD1; J gene: TRBJ2-7; CDR3 protein: CASQPGQGFGEQYF; CDR3 DNA: TGTGCCAGTCAACCGGGACAGGGCTTTGGGGAGCAGTACTTC
clone size: once; V gene: TRBV12-3/TRBV12-4; D gene: TRBD2; J gene: TRBJ2-1; CDR3 protein: CASSPGRGQFF; CDR3 DNA: TGTGCCAGCAGTCCCGGGAGGGGGCAGTTCTTC
clone size: .; V gene: TRBV7-7; D gene: .; J gene: TRBJ1-4; CDR3 protein: CASSRGGSNEKLFF; CDR3 DNA: TGTGCCAGCAGCCGCGGTGGGAGTAATGAAAAACTGTTTTTT
clone size: few; V gene: TRBV7-2; D gene: TRBD2; J gene: TRBJ2-1; CDR3 protein: CASSLRGVSYNEQFF; CDR3 DNA: TGTGCCAGCAGCTTACGGGGGGTTTCCTACAATGAGCAGTTCTTC
clone size: .; V gene: TRBV7-2; D gene: .; J gene: TRBJ2-7; CDR3 protein: CASSWRGPDSSTASPYEQYF; CDR3 DNA: TGTGCCAGCAGCTGGAGGGGCCCGGACAGTTCCACAGCCTCACCCTACGAGCAGTACTTC
clone size: .; V gene: TRBV6-1; D gene: .; J gene: TRBJ2-7; CDR3 protein: CASSARRGLSSYEQYF; CDR3 DNA: TGTGCCAGCAGTGCCCGTCGAGGGCTGAGCTCCTACGAGCAGTACTTC
clone size: few; V gene: TRBV11-2; D gene: .; J gene: TRBJ1-2; CDR3 protein: CASSSSPGTYGYTF; CDR3 DNA: TGTGCCAGCAGCTCCAGTCCGGGGACCTATGGCTACACCTTC
clone size: .; V gene: TRBV6-1; D gene: .; J gene: TRBJ2-4; CDR3 protein: CASSESRSGATGWAKNIQYF; CDR3 DNA: TGTGCCAGCAGTGAATCAAGATCGGGGGCCACAGGGTGGGCCAAAAACATTCAGTACTTC
clone size: .; V gene: TRBV7-2; D gene: TRBD2; J gene: TRBJ2-1; CDR3 protein: CASSLGGGGSYNEQFF; CDR3 DNA: TGTGCCAGCAGCTTAGGCGGGGGTGGCTCCTACAATGAGCAGTTCTTC
clone size: .; V gene: TRBV6-6; D gene: .; J gene: TRBJ2-7; CDR3 protein: CASTPLATSYEQYF; CDR3 DNA: TGTGCCAGCACCCCGCTAGCGACCTCCTACGAGCAGTACTTC
clone size: few; V gene: TRBV7-8; D gene: TRBD2; J gene: TRBJ2-3; CDR3 protein: CASSFGTSGGTDTQYF; CDR3 DNA: TGTGCCAGCAGCTTTGGGACTAGCGGGGGCACAGATACGCAGTATTTT
clone size: .; V gene: TRBV12-3/TRBV12-4; D gene: TRBD2; J gene: TRBJ2-3; CDR3 protein: CASSPLRLAVSTDTQYF; CDR3 DNA: TGTGCCAGCAGTCCTCTCCGACTAGCGGTTAGCACAGATACGCAGTATTTT
clone size: few; V gene: TRBV6-2/TRBV6-3; D gene: .; J gene: TRBJ2-1; CDR3 protein: CASTAGTSHNEQFF; CDR3 DNA: TGTGCCAGCACCGCCGGGACTTCCCACAATGAGCAGTTCTTC
clone size: .; V gene: TRBV15; D gene: .; J gene: TRBJ2-1; CDR3 protein: CATSRPGLGGEQFF; CDR3 DNA: TGTGCCACCAGCAGACCTGGGCTAGGGGGTGAGCAGTTCTTC